These T cell receptor beta chains were read from a single sample in a study of blood T cell repertoires in COVID-19. Data came from immunoSEQ multiplex PCR; TCRdb stores just in-frame clones and leaves some out. The sample includes 200,000 or so clones, roughly 80% of them seen just once. What was sequenced was peripheral blood. The source is a woman in her 30s with acute or convalescent COVID-19. Each CDR3 is given with its conserved first and last residue.

J,V,CDR3
TRBJ1-1,TRBV18,CASSPPTGGHTEAFF
TRBJ1-2,TRBV3-1/TRBV3-2,CASSRTNLRANYGYTF
TRBJ2-3,TRBV6-6,CASGEITDTQYF
TRBJ1-1,TRBV7-9,CASSLTQGAGEAFF
TRBJ2-2,TRBV19,CASSVRRGQGFTGELFF
TRBJ2-7,TRBV28,CASSRDRGNDEQYF
TRBJ2-3,TRBV4-3,CASSQDALRDTDTQYF
TRBJ2-5,TRBV21-1,CASSISGLAGEETQYF
TRBJ2-7,TRBV12-3/TRBV12-4,CASSFYTGSSYF
TRBJ1-2,TRBV4-3,CASSQDRYGGFYGYTF
TRBJ1-2,TRBV3-1/TRBV3-2,CASSQGTGENYGYTF
TRBJ1-2,TRBV3-1/TRBV3-2,CASSQRARRDGYTF
TRBJ1-2,TRBV28,CASSLKRGGFGYTF
TRBJ2-5,TRBV5-1,CASSWTSGIQETQYF
TRBJ1-4,TRBV4-3,CASSQDTGQGEKLFF
TRBJ2-5,TRBV11-3,CASSSRDSQVRETQYF
TRBJ1-1,TRBV19,CASSLRTGRAMNTEAFF
TRBJ2-1,TRBV6-6,CASSYSIAGVREQFF
TRBJ2-6,TRBV7-2,CASSWTDRFSGANVLTF
TRBJ2-2,TRBV2,CASSGEGTPGELFF
TRBJ1-2,TRBV9,CASSVEARGDYGYTF
TRBJ1-2,TRBV6-5,CASSPPGANYGYTF
TRBJ1-1,TRBV2,CASSEGGGVNTEAFF
TRBJ2-2,TRBV25-1,CASRQDAGNTGELFF
TRBJ2-7,TRBV6-6,CASSVIQGIGSEQYF
TRBJ2-7,TRBV5-6,CASSLFNEQYF
TRBJ2-1,TRBV11-3,CASSPNVQGEQFF
TRBJ2-5,TRBV5-5,CASSPNAETQYF
TRBJ1-1,TRBV5-1,CASSAGQGDTEAFF
TRBJ2-7,TRBV10-3,CAISNQFREQYF
TRBJ2-3,TRBV5-1,CASSFLTGSTDTQYF
TRBJ2-7,TRBV20-1,CSALGGYEQYF
TRBJ1-2,TRBV29-1,CSVDNFGGRGYTF
TRBJ1-4,TRBV24-1,CATSDLRGQGVNEKLFF
TRBJ1-2,TRBV11-2,CASSARTGVYGYTF
TRBJ1-5,TRBV6-2/TRBV6-3,CASSLRTGRNQPQHF
TRBJ1-1,TRBV7-2,CASSAGPIREAFF
TRBJ2-5,TRBV10-3,CAVAGFSGETQYF
TRBJ2-5,TRBV28,CASTGQGWETQYF
TRBJ2-5,TRBV7-2,CASSLRTRASGGAGTQYF
TRBJ2-7,TRBV20-1,CSAPGTYEQYF
TRBJ1-2,TRBV11-2,CASSSENRFLGGYTF
TRBJ2-7,TRBV5-4,CASSLELYYEQYF
TRBJ1-4,TRBV7-2,CASSPRPGTGNEKLFF
TRBJ2-4,TRBV6-5,CASSYGSGQGRIQYF
TRBJ1-2,TRBV30,CAWGRAGRYYGYTF
TRBJ1-2,TRBV25-1,CASANRVYGYTF
TRBJ2-7,TRBV28,CASSLWVTATPYEQYF
TRBJ1-2,TRBV2,CASSFEVAHYGYTF
TRBJ2-5,TRBV30,CAWSHPARETQYF
TRBJ2-7,TRBV6-1,CASSEWQGVYEQYF
TRBJ1-2,TRBV7-3,CASSLGTGVGYTF
TRBJ1-1,TRBV30,CAWSVWGKRGGTEAFF
TRBJ2-1,TRBV5-4,CASSLETLAGYNEQFF
TRBJ1-1,TRBV5-6,CASSSIKQGSMNTEAFF